A selection of T cell receptor beta chains follows, all from one sample in a study of T cells in Graves' hyperthyroidism and ophthalmopathy. From the multiplex PCR reads, TCRdb called clonotypes with MiXCR, one entry per CDR3 protein. The sample contains around 440,000 distinct CDR3 sequences, more than 15% of which appear only once. The sample comprised blood. The receptor source for this set is a woman younger than 35 with Graves' hyperthyroidism. Each CDR3 is given with its conserved first and last residue. The D gene is left open where the match is weak. A clone size is listed for some rows: how often the clone was seen (once, few, many), or a class if it is expanded.

>many|TRBV7-9|TRBJ1-1|-
TGTGCCAGCAGCTTAGCCGGGGGGAAGAACACTGAAGCTTTCTTT
CASSLAGGKNTEAFF
>-|TRBV14|TRBJ1-5|TRBD1
TGTGCCAGCAGCCAAAGTACAGGGGGTAATCAGCCCCAGCATTTT
CASSQSTGGNQPQHF
>many|TRBV2|TRBJ2-1|-
TGTGCCAGCAGTCAGACAGCTTACAATGAGCAGTTCTTC
CASSQTAYNEQFF
>many|TRBV10-1|TRBJ1-1|-
TGCGCCAGCAGCAAAGATGGACAGCGGACTGAAGCTTTCTTT
CASSKDGQRTEAFF
>many|TRBV20-1|TRBJ1-5|-
TGCAGTGCTCCCCCACCGGGGACGAATCAGCCCCAGCATTTT
CSAPPPGTNQPQHF
>few|TRBV20-1|TRBJ1-5|-
TGCAGTGCTAGGGTCATGACGGGGGGCAATCAGCCCCAGCATTTT
CSARVMTGGNQPQHF
>many|TRBV6-1|TRBJ1-1|-
TGTGCCAGCAGTATGCCTTCGGGGATGAACACTGAAGCTTTCTTT
CASSMPSGMNTEAFF
>-|TRBV4-2|TRBJ2-1|-
TGTGCCAGCAGCCTGAGGCCCGGGGATGAGCAGTTCTTC
CASSLRPGDEQFF
>many|TRBV2|TRBJ1-1|-
TGTGCCAGCCAAGCAGGGGAGATTTTCTATGTGTCTGAAGCTTTCTTT
CASQAGEIFYVSEAFF
>-|TRBV11-2|TRBJ2-3|TRBD2
TGTGCCAGCAGCCTATCCGACGGACTAGCGGGAGACGCTACGCAGTATTTT
CASSLSDGLAGDATQYF
>-|TRBV6-2/TRBV6-3|TRBJ1-4|-
TGTGCCAGCAGGCACGGACAGACTAATGAAAAACTGTTTTTT
CASRHGQTNEKLFF
>many|TRBV2|TRBJ1-6|TRBD1
TGTGCCAGCAGTGGAGAGGGACAGTATAATTCACCCCTCCACTTT
CASSGEGQYNSPLHF
>many|TRBV28|TRBJ2-7|TRBD1
TGTGCCAGCACCAGGGACAGGGACGGAACAGTCGACTCCTACGAGCAGTACTTC
CASTRDRDGTVDSYEQYF
>many|TRBV20-1|TRBJ2-5|-
TGCAGTGCTAGAGCCCCCCTTATAGGGGTTGTGCGAGAGACCCAGTACTTC
CSARAPLIGVVRETQYF